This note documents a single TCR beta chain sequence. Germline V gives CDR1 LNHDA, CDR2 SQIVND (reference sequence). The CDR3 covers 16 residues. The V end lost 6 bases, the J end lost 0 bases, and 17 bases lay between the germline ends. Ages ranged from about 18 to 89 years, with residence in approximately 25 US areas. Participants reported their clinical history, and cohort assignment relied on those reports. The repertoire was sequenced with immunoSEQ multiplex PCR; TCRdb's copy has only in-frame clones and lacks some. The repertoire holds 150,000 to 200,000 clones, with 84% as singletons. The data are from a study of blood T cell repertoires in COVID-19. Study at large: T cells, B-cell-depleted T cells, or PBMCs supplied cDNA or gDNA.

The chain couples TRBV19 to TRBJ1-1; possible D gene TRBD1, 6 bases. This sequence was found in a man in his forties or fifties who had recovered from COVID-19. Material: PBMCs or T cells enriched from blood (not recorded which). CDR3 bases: TGTGCCAGTAGACCGGCCGACTGGACAGTGAACACTGAAGCTTTCTTT. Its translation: CASRPADWTVNTEAFF.